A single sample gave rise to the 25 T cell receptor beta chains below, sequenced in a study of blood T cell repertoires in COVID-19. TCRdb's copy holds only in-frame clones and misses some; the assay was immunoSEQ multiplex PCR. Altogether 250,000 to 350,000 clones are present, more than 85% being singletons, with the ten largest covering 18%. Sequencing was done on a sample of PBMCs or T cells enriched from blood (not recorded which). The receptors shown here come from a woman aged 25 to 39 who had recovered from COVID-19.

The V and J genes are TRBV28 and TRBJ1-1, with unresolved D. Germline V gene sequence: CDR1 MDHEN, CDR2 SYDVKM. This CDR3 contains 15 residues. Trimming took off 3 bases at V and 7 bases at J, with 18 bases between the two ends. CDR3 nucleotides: TGTGCCAGCAGTTTCTCCCATCCCGGGTCCGGTGAAGCTTTCTTT. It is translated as CASSFSHPGSGEAFF.

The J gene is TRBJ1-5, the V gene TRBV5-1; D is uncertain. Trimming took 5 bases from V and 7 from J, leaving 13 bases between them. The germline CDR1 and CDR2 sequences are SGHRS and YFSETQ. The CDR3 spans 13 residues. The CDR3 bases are TGCGCCAGCAGTTCCGTCGGGGAACAGCCCCAGCATTTT. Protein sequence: CASSSVGEQPQHF.

The CDR3 loop is CASSFSPPSPLHF. In nucleotides, the CDR3 is TGTGCCAGCAGCTTTAGTCCTCCGTCACCCCTCCACTTT. The chain employs TRBV5-4 and TRBJ1-6; D ambiguous. Between the trimmed V and J ends, which lost 2 bases and 10 bases, there was a span of 10 bases. Germline CDR1 reads SGHNT; CDR2 reads YYREEE (reference sequence). The CDR3 is 13 amino acids.

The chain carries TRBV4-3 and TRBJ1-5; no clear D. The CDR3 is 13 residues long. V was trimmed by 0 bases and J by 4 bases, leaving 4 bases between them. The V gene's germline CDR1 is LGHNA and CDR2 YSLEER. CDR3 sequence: CASSQDYNQPQHF. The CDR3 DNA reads TGCGCCAGCAGCCAAGATTATAATCAGCCCCAGCATTTT.

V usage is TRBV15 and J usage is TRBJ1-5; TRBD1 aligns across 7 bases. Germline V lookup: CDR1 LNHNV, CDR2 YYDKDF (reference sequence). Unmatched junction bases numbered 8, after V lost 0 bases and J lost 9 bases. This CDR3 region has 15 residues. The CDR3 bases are TGTGCCACCAGCAGAGAGAAAACAGGGGCTTGGCCCCAGCATTTT. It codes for CATSREKTGAWPQHF.

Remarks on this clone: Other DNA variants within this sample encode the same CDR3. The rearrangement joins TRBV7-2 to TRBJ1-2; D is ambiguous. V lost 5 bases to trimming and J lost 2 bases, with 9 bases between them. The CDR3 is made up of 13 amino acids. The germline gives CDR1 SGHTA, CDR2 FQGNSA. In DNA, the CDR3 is TGTGCCAGCAGCCCCGATCGGAACTATGGCTACACCTTC. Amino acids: CASSPDRNYGYTF. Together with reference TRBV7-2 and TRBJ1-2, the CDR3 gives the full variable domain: GAGVSQSPSNKVTEKGKDVELRCDPISGHTALYWYRQSLGQGLEFLIYFQGNSAPDKSGLPSDRFSAERTGGSVSTLTIQRTQQEDSAVYLCASSPDRNYGYTFGSGTRLTVV.

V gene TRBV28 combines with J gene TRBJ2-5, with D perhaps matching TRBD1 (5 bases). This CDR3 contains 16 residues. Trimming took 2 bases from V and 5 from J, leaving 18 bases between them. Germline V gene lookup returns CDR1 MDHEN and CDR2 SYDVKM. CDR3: CASSLETDRPQETQYF. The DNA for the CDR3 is TGTGCCAGCAGTTTAGAAACTGACAGACCGCAGGAGACCCAGTACTTC.

The CDR3 region is CASSLSVRGDEKLFF. CDR3 nucleotides: TGTGCCAGCAGTTTATCAGTCAGGGGAGATGAAAAACTGTTTTTT. The V call is TRBV27, the J call TRBJ1-4, with D perhaps matching TRBD1 (6 bases). V lost 0 bases, J lost 6 bases, and 11 bases lay in between. The CDR3 covers 15 residues. Germline values: CDR1 MNHEY, CDR2 SMNVEV (reference sequence).

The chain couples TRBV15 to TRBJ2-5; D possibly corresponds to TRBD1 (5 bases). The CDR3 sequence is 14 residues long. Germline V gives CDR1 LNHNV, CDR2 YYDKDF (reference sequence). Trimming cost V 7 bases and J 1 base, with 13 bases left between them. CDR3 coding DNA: TGTGCCACCAACAAGGGGTGGACCCAAGAGACCCAGTACTTC. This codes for CATNKGWTQETQYF. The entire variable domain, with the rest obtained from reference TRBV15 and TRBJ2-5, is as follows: DAMVIQNPRYQVTQFGKPVTLSCSQTLNHNVMYWYQQKSSQAPKLLFHYYDKDFNNEADTPDNFQSRRPNTSFCFLDIRSPGLGDTAMYLCATNKGWTQETQYFGPGTRLLVL.

CDR3 nucleotide sequence: TGTGCCAGCAGTGTCGGGACTGAAGCTTTCTTT. Translation gives CASSVGTEAFF. The chain joins TRBV12-3 or TRBV12-4 to TRBJ1-1; D ambiguous. V was pared by 5 bases and J by 5 bases, with 6 bases between. The CDR3 loop spans 11 amino acids.

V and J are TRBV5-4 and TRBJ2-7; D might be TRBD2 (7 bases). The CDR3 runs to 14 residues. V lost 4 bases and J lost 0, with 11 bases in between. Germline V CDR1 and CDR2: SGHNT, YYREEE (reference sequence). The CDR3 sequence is CASSRGGPSYEQYF. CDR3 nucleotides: TGTGCCAGCAGCAGGGGGGGGCCCTCCTACGAGCAGTACTTC.

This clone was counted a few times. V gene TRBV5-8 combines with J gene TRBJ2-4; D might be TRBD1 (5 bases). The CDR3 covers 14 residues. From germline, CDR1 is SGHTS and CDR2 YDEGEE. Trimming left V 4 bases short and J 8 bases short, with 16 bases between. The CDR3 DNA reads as TGTGCCAGCAGCCAGGGCCTGGTGGTGGACATTCAGTACTTC. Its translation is CASSQGLVVDIQYF.

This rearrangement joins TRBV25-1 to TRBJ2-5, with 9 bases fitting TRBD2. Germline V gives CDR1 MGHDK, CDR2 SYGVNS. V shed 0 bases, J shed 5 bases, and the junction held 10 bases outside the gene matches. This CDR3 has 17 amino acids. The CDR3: CASSEYGIAGAVETQYF. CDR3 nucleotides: TGTGCCAGCAGTGAATATGGGATAGCGGGAGCCGTGGAGACCCAGTACTTC. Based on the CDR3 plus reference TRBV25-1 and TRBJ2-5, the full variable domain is EADIYQTPRYLVIGTGKKITLECSQTMGHDKMYWYQQDPGMELHLIHYSYGVNSTEKGDLSSESTVSRIRTEHFPLTLESARPSHTSQYLCASSEYGIAGAVETQYFGPGTRLLVL.

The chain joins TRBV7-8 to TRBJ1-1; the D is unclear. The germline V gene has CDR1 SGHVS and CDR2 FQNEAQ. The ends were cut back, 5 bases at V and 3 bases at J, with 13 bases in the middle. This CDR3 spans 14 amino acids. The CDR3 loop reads CASSRRLLDTEAFF. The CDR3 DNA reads TGTGCCAGCAGCCGCAGACTTTTGGACACTGAAGCTTTCTTT.

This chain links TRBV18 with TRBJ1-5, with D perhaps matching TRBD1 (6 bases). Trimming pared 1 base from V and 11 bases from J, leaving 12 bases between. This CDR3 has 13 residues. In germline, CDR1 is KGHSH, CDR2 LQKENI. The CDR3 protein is CASSPRGGETQHF. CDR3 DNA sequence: TGTGCCAGCTCACCACGCGGGGGCGAGACCCAGCATTTT.

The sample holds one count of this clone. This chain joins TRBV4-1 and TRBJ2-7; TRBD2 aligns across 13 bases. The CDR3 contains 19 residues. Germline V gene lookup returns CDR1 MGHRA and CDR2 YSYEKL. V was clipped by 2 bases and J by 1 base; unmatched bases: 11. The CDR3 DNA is TGCGCCAGCAGCCAAACAGGGACTAGCGGGATTATCGGGTCCTACGAGCAGTACTTC. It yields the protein CASSQTGTSGIIGSYEQYF.

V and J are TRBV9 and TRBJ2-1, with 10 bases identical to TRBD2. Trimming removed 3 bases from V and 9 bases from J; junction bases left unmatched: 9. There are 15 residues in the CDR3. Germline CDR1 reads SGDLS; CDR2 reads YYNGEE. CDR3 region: CASSASSGRKGEQFF. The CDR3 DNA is TGTGCCAGCAGCGCGTCTAGCGGGAGAAAAGGTGAGCAGTTCTTC.

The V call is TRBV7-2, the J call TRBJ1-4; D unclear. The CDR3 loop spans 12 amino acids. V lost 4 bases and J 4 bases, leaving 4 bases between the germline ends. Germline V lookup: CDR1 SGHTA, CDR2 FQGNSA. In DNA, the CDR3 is TGTGCCAGCAGCTCCTATAATGAAAAACTGTTTTTT. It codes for CASSSYNEKLFF.

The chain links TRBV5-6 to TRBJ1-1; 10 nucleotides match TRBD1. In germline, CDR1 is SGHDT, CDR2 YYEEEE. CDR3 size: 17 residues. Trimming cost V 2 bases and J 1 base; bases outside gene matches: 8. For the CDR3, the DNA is TGTGCCAGCAGCTTAGACGGGACAGGGGCAGGGAACACTGAAGCTTTCTTT. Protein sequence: CASSLDGTGAGNTEAFF.

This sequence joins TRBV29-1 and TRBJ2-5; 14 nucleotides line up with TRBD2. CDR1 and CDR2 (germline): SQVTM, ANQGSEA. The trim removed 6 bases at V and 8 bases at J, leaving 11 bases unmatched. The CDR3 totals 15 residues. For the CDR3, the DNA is TGCAGCGTCGGACTAGCGGGGGGAATCGGGAGTACCCAGTACTTC. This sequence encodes CSVGLAGGIGSTQYF.

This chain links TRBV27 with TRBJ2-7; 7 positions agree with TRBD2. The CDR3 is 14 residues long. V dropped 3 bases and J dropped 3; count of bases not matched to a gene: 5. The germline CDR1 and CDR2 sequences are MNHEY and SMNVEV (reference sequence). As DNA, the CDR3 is TGTGCCAGCAGTTTTGTCGGCGGGAGCTACGAGCAGTACTTC. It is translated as CASSFVGGSYEQYF.

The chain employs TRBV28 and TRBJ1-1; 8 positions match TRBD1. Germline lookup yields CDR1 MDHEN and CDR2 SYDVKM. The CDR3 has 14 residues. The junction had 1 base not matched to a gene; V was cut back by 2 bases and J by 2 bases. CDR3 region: CASSLDRGNTEAFF. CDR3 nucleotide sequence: TGTGCCAGCAGTTTAGACAGGGGTAACACTGAAGCTTTCTTT. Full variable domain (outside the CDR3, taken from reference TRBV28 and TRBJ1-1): DVKVTQSSRYLVKRTGEKVFLECVQDMDHENMFWYRQDPGLGLRLIYFSYDVKMKEKGDIPEGYSVSREKKERFSLILESASTNQTSMYLCASSLDRGNTEAFFGQGTRLTVV.

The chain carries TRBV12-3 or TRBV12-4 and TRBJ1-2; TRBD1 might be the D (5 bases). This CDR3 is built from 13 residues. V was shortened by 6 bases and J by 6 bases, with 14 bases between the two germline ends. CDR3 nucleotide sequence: TGTGCCAGCAGGCAGGGCGGAGGGGATGGCTACACCTTC. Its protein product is CASRQGGGDGYTF.

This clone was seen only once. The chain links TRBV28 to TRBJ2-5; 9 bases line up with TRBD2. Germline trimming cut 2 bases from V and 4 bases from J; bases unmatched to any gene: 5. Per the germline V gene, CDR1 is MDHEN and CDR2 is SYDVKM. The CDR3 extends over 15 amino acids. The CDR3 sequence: CASSLSGGLGETQYF. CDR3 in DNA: TGTGCCAGCAGTTTAAGCGGGGGGTTAGGAGAGACCCAGTACTTC. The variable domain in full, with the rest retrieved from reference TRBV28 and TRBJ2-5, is DVKVTQSSRYLVKRTGEKVFLECVQDMDHENMFWYRQDPGLGLRLIYFSYDVKMKEKGDIPEGYSVSREKKERFSLILESASTNQTSMYLCASSLSGGLGETQYFGPGTRLLVL.

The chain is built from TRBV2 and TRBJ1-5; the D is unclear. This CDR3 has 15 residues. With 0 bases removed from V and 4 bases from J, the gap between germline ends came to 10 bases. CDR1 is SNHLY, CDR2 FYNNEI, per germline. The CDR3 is CASSEASAGNQPQHF. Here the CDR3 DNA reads TGTGCCAGCAGTGAAGCTTCGGCGGGGAATCAGCCCCAGCATTTT.